These 15 T cell receptor beta chains share one sample of origin, sequenced in a study of blood T cell repertoires in COVID-19. Some clones are missing from TCRdb's copy, which holds only in-frame ones; the method was immunoSEQ multiplex PCR. The data show roughly 180,000 clones, 65% to 85% seen once. Sequencing used PBMCs or T cells enriched from blood (not recorded which). The receptors were sampled from a woman in her 40s with acute COVID-19.

This clone appeared once. This chain joins TRBV10-3 and TRBJ2-5; 11 bases are shared with TRBD2. Germline loops: CDR1 ENHRY, CDR2 SYGVKD. The CDR3 is 16 residues long. V dropped 8 bases and J dropped 5; count of bases not matched to a gene: 13. In nucleotides, the CDR3 is TGTGCCATCGCCAGTGTAGCGGGAGGGCCTGAGGAGACCCAGTACTTC. Amino acid sequence: CAIASVAGGPEETQYF.

The V gene is TRBV7-3, the J gene TRBJ2-7, with D perhaps matching TRBD2 (6 bases). CDR1 is SGHTA and CDR2 is FQGTGA in the germline V gene. The CDR3 runs 15 residues. V was clipped by 3 bases and J by 0 bases, with 12 bases between them. The CDR3 region is CASSFLGGSSYEQYF. The CDR3 DNA sequence: TGTGCCAGCAGCTTTCTCGGGGGAAGCTCCTACGAGCAGTACTTC.

In its sample, this clone was seen a few times. This sequence joins TRBV23-1 and TRBJ2-7, with 11 bases matching TRBD1. TRBV23-1 is designated an ORF whose function remains uncertain. With 4 bases clipped from V and 5 bases from J, the junction kept 7 bases outside the gene matches. The CDR3 spans 15 residues. CDR3: CASSRNRDRGDEQYV. The CDR3 bases are TGCGCCAGCAGTCGAAACCGGGACAGGGGGGACGAGCAGTACGTC.

The chain uses TRBV6-5 and TRBJ1-2; D unresolved. Germline-derived CDR1 and CDR2 are MNHEY and SVGAGI. With 8 bases removed from V and 2 bases from J, the gap between germline ends came to 15 bases. This CDR3 has 14 amino acids. The CDR3 is CASERTQNNYGYTF. The CDR3 DNA follows: TGTGCCAGCGAACGGACTCAGAACAACTATGGCTACACCTTC.

This clone came up once. This chain uses TRBV5-1 with TRBJ1-2, with no clear D. The germline V gene has CDR1 SGHRS and CDR2 YFSETQ. This CDR3 is built from 14 residues. Trimming left V 0 bases short and J 5 bases short, with 11 bases between. The CDR3 is CASSLGADKYGYTF. In nucleotides, the CDR3 is TGCGCCAGCAGCTTGGGGGCAGACAAATATGGCTACACCTTC.

The rearrangement uses TRBV29-1 and TRBJ1-2; 7 positions agree with TRBD1. CDR1 is SQVTM, CDR2 ANQGSEA, per germline. The CDR3 contains 15 residues. J lost 4 bases, V lost 4 bases, and 12 bases had no gene match. This CDR3 reads CSVVGYRDSGYGYTF. CDR3 in DNA: TGCAGCGTTGTTGGGTACCGGGACAGCGGCTATGGCTACACCTTC. Based on the CDR3 plus reference TRBV29-1 and TRBJ1-2, the full variable domain is SAVISQKPSRDICQRGTSLTIQCQVDSQVTMMFWYRQQPGQSLTLIATANQGSEATYESGFVIDKFPISRPNLTFSTLTVSNMSPEDSSIYLCSVVGYRDSGYGYTFGSGTRLTVV.

The chain is built from TRBV7-2 and TRBJ2-1, with 7 bases identical to TRBD2. Looked up from germline, CDR1 is SGHTA and CDR2 is FQGNSA. CDR3 length equals 15 residues. The V gene end was trimmed by 4 bases and the J gene end by 3 bases; junction bases not matched to a gene: 6. CDR3: CASSSSSGYYNEQFF. CDR3 bases: TGTGCCAGCAGCTCTTCTAGCGGATACTACAATGAGCAGTTCTTC.

The chain carries TRBV2 and TRBJ2-7; 12 bases fit TRBD2. V gave up 1 base and J gave up 1 base; unmatched junction bases: 14. CDR1 and CDR2 (germline): SNHLY, FYNNEI. The CDR3 is 20 amino acids. In DNA form, the CDR3 reads TGTGCCAGCAGTGAAGTGGTGGCGACTAGCGGGAGAGTCCCGTCCTACGAGCAGTACGTC. Its translation is CASSEVVATSGRVPSYEQYV.

The chain joins TRBV5-8 to TRBJ1-4; 7 bases line up with TRBD1. J was trimmed by 8 bases and V by 1 base; bases with no gene match: 8. The CDR3 consists of 15 residues. CDR1 and CDR2 (germline): SGHTS, YDEGEE. This CDR3 is CASSLTGTVGEKLFF. CDR3 coding DNA: TGTGCCAGCAGCTTGACCGGGACAGTAGGAGAAAAACTGTTTTTT.

The J gene is TRBJ2-3, the V gene TRBV14, with 9 nucleotides matching TRBD1. The V gene end was trimmed by 3 bases and the J gene end by 0 bases; junction bases not matched to a gene: 4. The CDR3 loop spans 16 amino acids. The germline CDR1 and CDR2 sequences are SGHDN and FVKESK. The CDR3 reads CASSQPGTGSTDTQYF. The CDR3 region has the DNA TGTGCCAGCAGCCAGCCCGGGACAGGGAGCACAGATACGCAGTATTTT.

The gene calls are TRBV5-1 and TRBJ1-1; D remains ambiguous. Trimming removed 2 bases at V and 1 base at J, with 12 bases between. This CDR3 spans 15 amino acids. Germline CDR1 SGHRS, CDR2 YFSETQ. The CDR3 DNA reads as TGCGCCAGCAGCTTTAGTGGGTCGGGGAACACTGAAGCTTTCTTT. Protein sequence: CASSFSGSGNTEAFF.

J is TRBJ2-5 and V is TRBV7-3, with a weak D call TRBD2 (6 bases). V lost 2 bases and J lost 4, with 11 bases in between. CDR1 SGHTA and CDR2 FQGTGA come from the germline V gene. The CDR3 is 14 amino acids. CDR3: CASSLGRGAETQYF. The CDR3 nucleotides read TGTGCCAGCAGCTTAGGGCGGGGAGCAGAGACCCAGTACTTC.

DNA for the CDR3: TGTGCCACCTCAGGGAGGGACGAGCAGTACTTC. Residues: CATSGRDEQYF. The chain is built from TRBV28 and TRBJ2-7; 7 nucleotides match TRBD2. Per germline, CDR1 MDHEN and CDR2 SYDVKM. This CDR3 is built from 11 residues. V was pared by 10 bases and J by 5 bases, with 5 bases of the junction left unmatched.

This clone has a single count. The chain employs TRBV7-3 and TRBJ2-5; 10 nucleotides line up with TRBD2. The CDR3 contains 16 residues. Per the germline V gene, CDR1 is SGHTA and CDR2 is FQGTGA. Trimming took 1 base from V and 4 from J; bases not matched to a gene: 6. CDR3 DNA: TGTGCCAGCAGCTTAAGGGCTAGCGGGAGTTTAGAGACCCAGTACTTC. Translated: CASSLRASGSLETQYF.

A single count supports this clone. The chain is built from TRBV10-1 and TRBJ1-2; TRBD1 matches at 8 bases. The length of the CDR3 is 17 residues. With 5 bases clipped from V and 4 bases from J, the junction kept 15 bases outside the gene matches. CDR1 is WNHNN, CDR2 SYGVQD, per germline (reference sequence). CDR3 residues: CASSTRTGCLRGYGYTF. In DNA, the CDR3 is TGCGCCAGCAGTACTAGGACAGGGTGCCTGAGAGGCTATGGCTACACCTTC.